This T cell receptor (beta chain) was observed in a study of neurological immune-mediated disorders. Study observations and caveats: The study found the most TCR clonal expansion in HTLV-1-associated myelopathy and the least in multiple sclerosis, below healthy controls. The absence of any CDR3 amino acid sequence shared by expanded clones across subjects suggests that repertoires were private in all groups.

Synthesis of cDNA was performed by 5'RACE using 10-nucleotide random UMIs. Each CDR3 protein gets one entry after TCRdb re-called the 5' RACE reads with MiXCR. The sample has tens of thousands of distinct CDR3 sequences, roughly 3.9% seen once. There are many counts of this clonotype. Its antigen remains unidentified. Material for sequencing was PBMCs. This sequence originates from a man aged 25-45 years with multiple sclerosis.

CDR3 DNA: TGTGCCAGCAGAACGACGGGGGGGGTTTCCACTGAAGCTTTCTTT. Translated: CASRTTGGVSTEAFF. V usage is TRBV2 and J usage is TRBJ1-1; a possible D gene is TRBD1 (5 bases). The CDR3 totals 15 residues. Per the germline V gene, CDR1 is SNHLY and CDR2 is FYNNEI. V lost 6 bases and J lost 4, with 18 bases in between.